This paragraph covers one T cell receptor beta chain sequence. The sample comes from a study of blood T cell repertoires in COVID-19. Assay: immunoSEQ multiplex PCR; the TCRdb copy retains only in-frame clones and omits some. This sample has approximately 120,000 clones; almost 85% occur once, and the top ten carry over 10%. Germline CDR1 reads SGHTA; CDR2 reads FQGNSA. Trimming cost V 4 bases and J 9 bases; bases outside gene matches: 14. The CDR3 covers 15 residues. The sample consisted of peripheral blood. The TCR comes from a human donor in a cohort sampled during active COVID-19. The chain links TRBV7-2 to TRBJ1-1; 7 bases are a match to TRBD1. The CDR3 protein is CASSSATPGQKKAFF. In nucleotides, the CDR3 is TGTGCCAGCAGCTCAGCCACGCCGGGACAGAAGAAAGCTTTCTTT. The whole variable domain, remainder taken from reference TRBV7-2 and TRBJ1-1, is GAGVSQSPSNKVTEKGKDVELRCDPISGHTALYWYRQSLGQGLEFLIYFQGNSAPDKSGLPSDRFSAERTGGSVSTLTIQRTQQEDSAVYLCASSSATPGQKKAFFGQGTRLTVV.